This TCR beta chain derives from a study of blood T cell repertoires in COVID-19. Study in general: Spain, Italy and the United States supplied samples that represented acute and convalescent COVID-19. PBMCs, B-cell-depleted T cells, or T cells were the source of the cDNA or gDNA that made up the material.

This clone was observed once. This CDR3 has 14 residues. V was trimmed by 4 bases and J by 6 bases, leaving 15 bases between them. CDR1 and CDR2 from the germline V gene are SGDLS and YYNGEE. Original data processing: Amplification with reference gene primers provided the estimates of nucleated cell counts. Produced via immunoSEQ multiplex PCR; TCRdb's table is partial and in-frame only. The DNA gave D and trimming, while V, J and clone size come from that table. The top ten clones hold around 2% of a sample with 200,000 to 300,000 clones, approximately 80% of them seen once. Material for sequencing was peripheral blood. This sequence originates from a man in his forties or fifties who had recovered from COVID-19. The V call is TRBV9, the J call TRBJ2-3; D might be TRBD1 (6 bases). The CDR3 loop reads CASSPRQAVDTQYF. CDR3 in DNA: TGTGCCAGCAGCCCACGACAGGCTGTGGATACGCAGTATTTT.